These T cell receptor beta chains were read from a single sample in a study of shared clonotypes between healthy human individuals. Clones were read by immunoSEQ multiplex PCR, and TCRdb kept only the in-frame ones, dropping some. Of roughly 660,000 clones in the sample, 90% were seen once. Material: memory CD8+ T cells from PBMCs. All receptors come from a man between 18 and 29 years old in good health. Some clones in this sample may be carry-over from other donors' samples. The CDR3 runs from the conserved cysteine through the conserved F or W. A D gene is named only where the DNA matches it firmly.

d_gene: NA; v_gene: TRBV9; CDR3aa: CASNPQGLNSPLHF
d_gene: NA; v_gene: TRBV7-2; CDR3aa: CASSSQTARFKYSNYGYTF
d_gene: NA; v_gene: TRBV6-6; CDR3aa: CASTSGGGYGYTF
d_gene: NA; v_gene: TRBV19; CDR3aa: CASSISASARSSYEQYF
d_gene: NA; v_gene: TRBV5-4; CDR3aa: CASSFSRAGANVLTF
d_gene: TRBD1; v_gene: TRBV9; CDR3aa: CASSEGTGGGELFF
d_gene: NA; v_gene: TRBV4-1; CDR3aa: CASSLWQGIGSWNPDTQYF
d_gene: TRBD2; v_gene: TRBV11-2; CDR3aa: CASSGPTSDYNEQFF
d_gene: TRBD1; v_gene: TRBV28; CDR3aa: CASSSRPGGFTEAFF
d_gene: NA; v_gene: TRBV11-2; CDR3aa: CASSLIGDTQYF
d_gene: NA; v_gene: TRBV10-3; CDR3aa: CAISESIYTDYGYTF
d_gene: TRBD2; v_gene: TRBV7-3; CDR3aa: CASSLLSGEAYEQYF
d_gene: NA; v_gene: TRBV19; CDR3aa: CASTQGVSSYNEQFF
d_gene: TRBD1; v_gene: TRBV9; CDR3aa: CASSAGTGFSYEQYF
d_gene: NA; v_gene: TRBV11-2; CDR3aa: CASSSTGGPDTQYF
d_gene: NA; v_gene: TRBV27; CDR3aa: CASSYSGLPEAFF
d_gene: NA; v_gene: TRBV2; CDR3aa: CASSEGTEAFF
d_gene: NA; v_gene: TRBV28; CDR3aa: CASSSSTQADYGYTF
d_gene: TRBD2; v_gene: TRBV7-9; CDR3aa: CASRGVAGRYGEQYF
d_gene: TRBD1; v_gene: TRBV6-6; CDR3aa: CASMGQGLYEQYF
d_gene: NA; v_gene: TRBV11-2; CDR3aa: CASSVGRMNTEAFF
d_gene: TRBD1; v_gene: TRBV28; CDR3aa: CASILQGADTEAFF
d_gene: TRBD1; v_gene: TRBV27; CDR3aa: CASSPGDRGYEQYF
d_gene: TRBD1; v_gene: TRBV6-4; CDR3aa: CASAGQGPYEQYF
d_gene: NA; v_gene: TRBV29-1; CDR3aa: CSVDRRLGETQYF
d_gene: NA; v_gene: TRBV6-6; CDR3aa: CASNQPPGLPYEQYF
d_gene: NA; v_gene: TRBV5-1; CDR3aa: CASSPAGWRTLYNEQFF
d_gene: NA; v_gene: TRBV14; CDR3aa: CASSQGGEDTEAFF
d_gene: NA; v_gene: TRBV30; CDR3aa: CAWTGIEEPEAFF
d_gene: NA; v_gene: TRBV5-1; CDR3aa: CASSQTPSYEQYF
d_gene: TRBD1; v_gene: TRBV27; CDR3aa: CASSLQTGGLDYEQYF
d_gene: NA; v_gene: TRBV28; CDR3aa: CASGSPRYEQYF
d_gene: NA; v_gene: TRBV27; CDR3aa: CASSLGGSPYEQYF
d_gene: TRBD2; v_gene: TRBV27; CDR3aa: CASSLYPSGSGVETQYF
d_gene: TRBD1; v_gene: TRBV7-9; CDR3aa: CASSTDREINNEQFF
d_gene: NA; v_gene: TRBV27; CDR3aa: CASTGSHYEQYF
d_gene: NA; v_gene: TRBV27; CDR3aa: CASSPLDGHLNNEQFF
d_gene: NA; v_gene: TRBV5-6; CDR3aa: CASSSYYQPQHF
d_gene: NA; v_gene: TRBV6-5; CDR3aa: CASSYSIVQVEAFF
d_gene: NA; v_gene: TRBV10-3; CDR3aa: CAIRPSGTGELFF